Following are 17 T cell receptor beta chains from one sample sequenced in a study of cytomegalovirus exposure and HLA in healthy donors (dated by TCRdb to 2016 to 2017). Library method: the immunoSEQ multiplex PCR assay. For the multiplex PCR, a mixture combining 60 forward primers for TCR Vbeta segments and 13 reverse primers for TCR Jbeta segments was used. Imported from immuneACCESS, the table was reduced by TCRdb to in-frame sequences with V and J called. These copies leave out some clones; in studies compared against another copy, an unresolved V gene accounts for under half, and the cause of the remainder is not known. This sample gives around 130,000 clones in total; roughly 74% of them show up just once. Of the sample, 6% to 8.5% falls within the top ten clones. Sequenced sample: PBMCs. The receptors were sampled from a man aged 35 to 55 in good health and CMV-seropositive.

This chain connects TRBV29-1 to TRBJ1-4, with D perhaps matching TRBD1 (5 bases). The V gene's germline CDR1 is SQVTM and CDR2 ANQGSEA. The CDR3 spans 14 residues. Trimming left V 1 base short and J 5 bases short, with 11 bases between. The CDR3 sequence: CSVEGGRENEKLFF. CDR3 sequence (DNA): TGCAGCGTTGAAGGCGGCAGGGAAAATGAAAAACTGTTTTTT.

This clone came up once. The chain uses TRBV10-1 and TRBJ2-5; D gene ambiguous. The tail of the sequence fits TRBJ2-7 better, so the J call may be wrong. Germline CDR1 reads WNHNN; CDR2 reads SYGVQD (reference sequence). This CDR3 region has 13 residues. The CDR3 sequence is CASSYSLSYEQYF. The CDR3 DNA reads TGCGCCAGCAGTTACAGTCTTTCCTACGAGCAGTACTTC.

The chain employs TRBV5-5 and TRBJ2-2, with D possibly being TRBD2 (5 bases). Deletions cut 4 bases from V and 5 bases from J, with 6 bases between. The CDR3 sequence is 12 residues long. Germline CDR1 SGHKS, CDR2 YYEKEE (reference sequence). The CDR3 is CASSRRTGELFF. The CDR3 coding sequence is TGTGCCAGCAGCCGGAGGACCGGGGAGCTGTTTTTT. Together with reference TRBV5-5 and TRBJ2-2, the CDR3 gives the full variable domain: DAGVTQSPTHLIKTRGQQVTLRCSPISGHKSVSWYQQVLGQGPQFIFQYYEKEERGRGNFPDRFSARQFPNYSSELNVNALLLGDSALYLCASSRRTGELFFGEGSRLTVL.

CDR3 sequence (DNA): TGTGCCAGCAGCTTTTCCCGACTAGCGCGGAATGAGCAGTTCTTC. Protein product: CASSFSRLARNEQFF. The chain has TRBV7-2 and TRBJ2-1, with TRBD2 identical over 8 bases. V lost 3 bases, J lost 7 bases, and 8 bases stayed unmatched. The CDR3 totals 15 residues. The germline V gene has CDR1 SGHTA and CDR2 FQGNSA.

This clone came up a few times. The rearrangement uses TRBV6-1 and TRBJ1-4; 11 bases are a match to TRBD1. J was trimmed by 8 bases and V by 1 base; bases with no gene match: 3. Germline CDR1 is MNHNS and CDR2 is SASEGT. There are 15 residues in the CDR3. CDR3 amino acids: CASSEEGQGGEKLFF. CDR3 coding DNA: TGTGCCAGCAGTGAAGAGGGACAGGGGGGAGAAAAACTGTTTTTT.

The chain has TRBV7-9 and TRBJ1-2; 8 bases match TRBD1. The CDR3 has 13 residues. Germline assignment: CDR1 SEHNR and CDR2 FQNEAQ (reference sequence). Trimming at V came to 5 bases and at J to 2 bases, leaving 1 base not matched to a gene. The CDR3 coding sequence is TGTGCCAGCAGCCGGACAGGGAACTATGGCTACACCTTC. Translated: CASSRTGNYGYTF.

DNA of the CDR3: TGTGCCAGCAGCTTAATGGCTAGCGCAGATACGCAGTATTTT. It specifies CASSLMASADTQYF. The V and J genes are TRBV7-9 and TRBJ2-3; D possibly corresponds to TRBD2 (6 bases). Germline V gene data show CDR1 as SEHNR and CDR2 as FQNEAQ (reference sequence). V was shortened by 2 bases and J by 4 bases, with 10 bases between the two germline ends. There are 14 residues in the CDR3.

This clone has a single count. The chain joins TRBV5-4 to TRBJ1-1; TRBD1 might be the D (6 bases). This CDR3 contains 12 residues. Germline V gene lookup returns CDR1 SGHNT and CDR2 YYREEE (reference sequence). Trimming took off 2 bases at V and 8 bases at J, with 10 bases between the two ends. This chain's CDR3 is CASSFSGGEAFF. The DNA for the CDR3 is TGTGCCAGCAGCTTCTCTGGGGGCGAAGCTTTCTTT.

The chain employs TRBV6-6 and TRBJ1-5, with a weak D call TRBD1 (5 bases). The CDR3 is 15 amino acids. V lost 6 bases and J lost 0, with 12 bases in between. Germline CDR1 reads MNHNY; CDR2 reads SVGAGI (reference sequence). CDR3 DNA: TGTGCCAGCAGATCCGACAGTTATAGCAATCAGCCCCAGCATTTT. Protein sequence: CASRSDSYSNQPQHF.

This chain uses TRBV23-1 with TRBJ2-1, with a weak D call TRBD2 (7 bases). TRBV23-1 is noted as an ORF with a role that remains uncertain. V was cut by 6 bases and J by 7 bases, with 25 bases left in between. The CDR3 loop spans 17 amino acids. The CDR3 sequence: CASSTSQGGEYGNEQFF. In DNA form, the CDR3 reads TGCGCCAGCAGCACCAGTCAAGGGGGGGAGTATGGAAATGAGCAGTTCTTC.

Here the CDR3 reads CASRYLAGAYEQYF. The CDR3, as DNA: TGTGCCAGCAGGTACCTAGCGGGAGCCTACGAGCAGTACTTC. The chain couples TRBV6-5 to TRBJ2-7, with 10 bases lining up with TRBD2. Germline V gives CDR1 MNHEY, CDR2 SVGAGI. This CDR3 region has 14 residues. With V trimmed by 6 bases and J by 2 bases, 4 bases remained unmatched.

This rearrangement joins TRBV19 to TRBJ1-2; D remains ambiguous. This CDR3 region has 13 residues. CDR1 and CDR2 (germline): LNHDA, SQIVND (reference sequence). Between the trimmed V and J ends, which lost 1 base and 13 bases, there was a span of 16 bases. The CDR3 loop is CASSIGGSRVSTF. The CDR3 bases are TGTGCCAGTAGTATAGGAGGCAGTCGAGTCTCCACCTTC.

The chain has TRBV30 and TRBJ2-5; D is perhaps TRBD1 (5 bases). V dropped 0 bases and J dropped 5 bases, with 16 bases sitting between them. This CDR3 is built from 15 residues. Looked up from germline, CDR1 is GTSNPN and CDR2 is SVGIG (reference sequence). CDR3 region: CAWSVHPGMGETQYF. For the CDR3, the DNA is TGTGCCTGGAGTGTACACCCAGGGATGGGGGAGACCCAGTACTTC.

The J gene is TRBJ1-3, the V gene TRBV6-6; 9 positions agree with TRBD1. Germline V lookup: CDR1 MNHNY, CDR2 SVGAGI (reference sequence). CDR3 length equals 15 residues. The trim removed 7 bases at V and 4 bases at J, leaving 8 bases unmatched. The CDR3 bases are TGTGCCAGCACCGCTAACAGGGGGCTGGGAAACACCATATATTTT. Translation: CASTANRGLGNTIYF.

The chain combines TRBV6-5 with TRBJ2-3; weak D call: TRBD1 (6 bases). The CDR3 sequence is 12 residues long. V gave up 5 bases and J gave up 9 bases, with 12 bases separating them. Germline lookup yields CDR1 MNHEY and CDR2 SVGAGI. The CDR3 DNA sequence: TGTGCCAGCAGTACAGGGTTTAACACGCAGTATTTT. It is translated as CASSTGFNTQYF.

The CDR3 nucleotides read TGTGCCAGCAGCTTGGGACATGGGAACACTGAAGCTTTCTTT. This encodes CASSLGHGNTEAFF. The gene calls are TRBV13 and TRBJ1-1, with D possibly matching TRBD1 (6 bases). The V end was cut by 3 bases, the J end by 1 base, with 9 bases between. CDR1 is PRHDT and CDR2 is FYEKMQ in the germline V gene (reference sequence). This CDR3 contains 14 residues.

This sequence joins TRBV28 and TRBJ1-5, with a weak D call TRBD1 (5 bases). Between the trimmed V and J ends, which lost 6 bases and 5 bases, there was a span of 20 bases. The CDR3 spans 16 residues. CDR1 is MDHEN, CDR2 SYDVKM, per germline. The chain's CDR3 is CASRLTFQGGYQPQHF. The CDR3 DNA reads TGTGCCAGCAGACTAACTTTCCAGGGAGGGTATCAGCCCCAGCATTTT. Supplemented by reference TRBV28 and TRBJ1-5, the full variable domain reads DVKVTQSSRYLVKRTGEKVFLECVQDMDHENMFWYRQDPGLGLRLIYFSYDVKMKEKGDIPEGYSVSREKKERFSLILESASTNQTSMYLCASRLTFQGGYQPQHFGDGTRLSIL.